A single sample is the source of the 17 T cell receptor beta chains below, sequenced in a study of T cells after yellow fever vaccination. TCRdb processed the 5' RACE reads anew with MiXCR; each CDR3 protein has one entry. The data show 340,000 or so distinct CDR3 sequences, under 15% seen once. Sample: CD4+ T cells sorted from PBMCs, taken 15 days after the yellow fever booster vaccination. The receptors derive from a man aged 18 to 30 who received the YFV17D yellow fever vaccine.

This clonotype was seen repeatedly, ten times or more. The V gene is TRBV10-2, the J gene TRBJ1-5, with a possible D match to TRBD1 (5 bases). The V gene's germline CDR1 is WSHSY and CDR2 SAAADI. The CDR3 runs 15 residues. V was trimmed by 3 bases and J by 0 bases, leaving 9 bases between them. CDR3 in DNA: TGCGCCAGCAGTGATCCCGGGGGTAGCAATCAGCCCCAGCATTTT. This gives the protein CASSDPGGSNQPQHF.

There are a few counts of this clonotype. The chain is built from TRBV6-2 or TRBV6-3 and TRBJ2-3; D gene ambiguous. CDR1 MNHEY and CDR2 SVGEGT come from the germline V gene. CDR3 length: 15 residues. The ends were cut back, 4 bases at V and 2 bases at J, with 13 bases in the middle. DNA for the CDR3: TGTGCCAGCAGTTCCACGGGCCTTTTCACAGATACGCAGTATTTT. Translation gives CASSSTGLFTDTQYF.

This clonotype was counted many times. This chain uses TRBV24-1 with TRBJ2-2, with no clear D. Per the germline V gene, CDR1 is KGHDR and CDR2 is SFDVKD. The CDR3 extends over 13 amino acids. The V end was cut by 12 bases, the J end by 3 bases, with 13 bases between. The CDR3 nucleotides are TGTGCCGTAAGAGAAACTTACACCGGGGAGCTGTTTTTT. Protein sequence: CAVRETYTGELFF.

This chain links TRBV7-2 with TRBJ1-1, with D possibly TRBD1 on 5 matching bases. Trimming removed 3 bases at V and 4 bases at J, with 9 bases between. The CDR3 covers 13 residues. The V gene's germline CDR1 is SGHTA and CDR2 FQGNSA. The CDR3 DNA sequence: TGTGCCAGCAGCTTTGACAGTCGCACTGAAGCTTTCTTT. Encoded protein: CASSFDSRTEAFF.

This rearrangement joins TRBV5-1 to TRBJ1-3; the D is unclear. Germline V CDR1 and CDR2: SGHRS, YFSETQ. The V end was cut by 3 bases, the J end by 1 base, with 8 bases between. The length of the CDR3 is 14 residues. The DNA for the CDR3 is TGCGCCAGCAGCTCCGAAGGATCTGGAAACACCATATATTTT. Protein sequence: CASSSEGSGNTIYF.

The chain uses TRBV5-1 and TRBJ2-3; 8 nucleotides line up with TRBD2. The germline gives CDR1 SGHRS, CDR2 YFSETQ. After removal of 3 bases from V and 4 bases from J, the junction contained 13 bases not matched to a gene. The CDR3 is made up of 17 amino acids. CDR3: CASSSTTGGGPADTQYF. For the CDR3, the DNA is TGCGCCAGCAGCTCAACTACCGGGGGGGGGCCCGCAGATACGCAGTATTTT.

This clonotype was observed a handful of times. The rearrangement links TRBV4-2 to TRBJ2-3, with a weak D call TRBD2 (5 bases). Deletions cut 0 bases from V and 9 bases from J, with 10 bases between. Germline-derived CDR1 and CDR2 are LGHNA and YNFKEQ. The CDR3 runs to 13 residues. The CDR3 spells CASSQDGPGTQYF. Written as DNA, the CDR3 is TGTGCCAGCAGCCAAGACGGGCCGGGGACGCAGTATTTT.

This chain uses TRBV6-2 or TRBV6-3 with TRBJ2-7; 7 positions agree with TRBD2. Germline-derived CDR1 and CDR2 are MNHEY and SVGEGT. The V and J ends lost 2 bases and 3 bases, in that order; junction bases with no gene match: 4. There are 14 residues in the CDR3. The CDR3 nucleotides are TGTGCCAGCAGTTACGGGGGGGAGATCTACGAGCAGTACGTC. Translating gives CASSYGGEIYEQYV.

This clonotype was counted a few times. The chain carries TRBV6-2 or TRBV6-3 and TRBJ1-1; 7 nucleotides line up with TRBD1. V trimming: 6 bases; J trimming: 9 bases; junction bases outside the gene matches: 10. The V gene's germline CDR1 is MNHEY and CDR2 SVGEGT. The CDR3 totals 13 residues. DNA of the CDR3: TGTGCCAGCAGATCCGAGGGACAGACTAAAGCTTTCTTT. Its protein product is CASRSEGQTKAFF.

This chain links TRBV9 with TRBJ1-4, with D possibly being TRBD1 (5 bases). Germline loops: CDR1 SGDLS, CDR2 YYNGEE. The CDR3 sequence is 15 residues long. V was pared by 4 bases and J by 3 bases, with 13 bases between. The CDR3 loop reads CASSPQGTANEKLFF. CDR3 DNA sequence: TGTGCCAGCAGCCCGCAGGGTACAGCTAATGAAAAACTGTTTTTT.

This clonotype was picked up a small number of times. The rearrangement uses TRBV6-5 and TRBJ1-2; D unclear. The CDR3 is made up of 12 amino acids. The germline V gene has CDR1 MNHEY and CDR2 SVGAGI. V was trimmed by 7 bases and J by 0 bases, leaving 6 bases between them. The DNA for the CDR3 is TGTGCCAGCAAGGACCCTAACTATGGCTACACCTTC. Amino acids: CASKDPNYGYTF.

This clonotype was counted ten times or more. The chain recombines TRBV3-1 with TRBJ1-6; D ambiguous. Germline V gives CDR1 LGHDT, CDR2 YNNKEL (reference sequence). Trimming pared 2 bases from V and 6 bases from J, leaving 8 bases between. The CDR3 sequence is 14 residues long. The CDR3, as DNA: TGTGCCAGCAGCCAAATGACGGGTAATTCACCCCTCCACTTT. Its protein product is CASSQMTGNSPLHF.

The chain has TRBV20-1 and TRBJ1-3, with D unresolved. Germline lookup yields CDR1 DFQATT and CDR2 SNEGSKA (reference sequence). V gave up 7 bases and J gave up 6 bases, with 10 bases separating them. The CDR3 extends over 11 amino acids. The CDR3 reads CSDPFVNTIYF. The CDR3 DNA follows: TGCAGTGACCCGTTTGTAAACACCATATATTTT.

This chain links TRBV20-1 with TRBJ2-1, with D perhaps TRBD1 (6 bases). The V gene's germline CDR1 is DFQATT and CDR2 SNEGSKA (reference sequence). The CDR3 is 12 amino acids. Trimming removed 5 bases at V and 4 bases at J, with 9 bases between. CDR3 DNA: TGCAGTGCTCCCCAGGGGTACAATGAGCAGTTCTTC. Its protein product is CSAPQGYNEQFF.

This clonotype was picked up a small number of times. J is TRBJ2-3 and V is TRBV12-3 or TRBV12-4, with 12 bases lining up with TRBD2. The CDR3 covers 15 residues. V lost 6 bases to trimming and J lost 7 bases; unmatched junction nucleotides: 8. The CDR3 is CASRAASGGAHTQYF. CDR3 sequence (DNA): TGTGCCAGCAGGGCTGCTAGCGGGGGGGCCCATACGCAGTATTTT.

Turning to this clonotype: A much larger clone differs by one base, so this may be a read error. This chain's CDR3 is CASSLVGTGELIF. The CDR3 region has the DNA TGCGCCAGCAGCTTGGTAGGCACCGGGGAGCTGATTTTT. This sequence joins TRBV5-1 and TRBJ2-2, with a possible D match to TRBD2 (5 bases). In germline, CDR1 is SGHRS, CDR2 YFSETQ. CDR3 length equals 13 residues.

The chain joins TRBV6-6 to TRBJ1-1; perhaps TRBD1 as D (6 bases). CDR1 is MNHNY and CDR2 is SVGAGI in the germline V gene (reference sequence). The CDR3 is 14 amino acids. V lost 4 bases and J lost 7, with 16 bases in between. Here the CDR3 reads CASSLTGSVGEAFF. In DNA form, the CDR3 reads TGTGCCAGCAGTTTAACAGGGAGCGTCGGTGAAGCTTTCTTT.